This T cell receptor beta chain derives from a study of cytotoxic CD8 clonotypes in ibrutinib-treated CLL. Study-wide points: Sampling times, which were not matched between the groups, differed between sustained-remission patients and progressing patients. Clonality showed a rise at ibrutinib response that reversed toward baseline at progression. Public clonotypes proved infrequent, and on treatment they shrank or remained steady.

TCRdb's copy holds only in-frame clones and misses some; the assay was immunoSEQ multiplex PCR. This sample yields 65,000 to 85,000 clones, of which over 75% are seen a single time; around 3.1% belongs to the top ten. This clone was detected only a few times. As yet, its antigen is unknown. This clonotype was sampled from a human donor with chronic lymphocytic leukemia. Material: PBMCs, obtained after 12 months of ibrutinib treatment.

For the CDR3, the DNA is TGTGCCAGTAGGTCCCCGGACAGCGACTACTATGGCTACACCTTC. Encoded protein: CASRSPDSDYYGYTF. V gene TRBV19 combines with J gene TRBJ1-2, with D maybe TRBD1 (6 bases). The CDR3 loop spans 15 amino acids. V shed 6 bases and J shed 3 bases, with 17 bases lying between them. Germline V gives CDR1 LNHDA, CDR2 SQIVND (reference sequence).